The 22 T cell receptor beta chains below all came from one sample that was sequenced in a study of blood T cell repertoires in COVID-19. Profiling relied on immunoSEQ multiplex PCR, and the TCRdb table lists in-frame clones only, not all of them. This table holds roughly 150,000 clones, 65% to 80% found once. Sequenced sample: PBMCs or T cells enriched from blood (not recorded which). Source of these receptors: a woman aged 70-85 years in a cohort exposed to, infected with or recovered from COVID-19 (not recorded which).

This clone was picked up a small number of times. Different DNA sequences within this sample yield the same CDR3. This chain uses TRBV27 with TRBJ1-2; TRBD1 matches at 7 bases. The V and J ends lost 3 bases and 3 bases, in that order; junction bases with no gene match: 1. Germline-derived CDR1 and CDR2 are MNHEY and SMNVEV (reference sequence). This CDR3 has 13 amino acids. CDR3 residues: CASSLQGDYGYTF. DNA of the CDR3: TGTGCCAGCAGTTTGCAGGGGGACTATGGCTACACCTTC.

This clone appeared once. J is TRBJ1-1 and V is TRBV28; TRBD1 is a possible D gene (5 bases). This CDR3 has 14 amino acids. Trimming shortened V by 4 bases and J by 1 base, and 10 bases separated the two germline ends. Germline CDR1 and CDR2: MDHEN and SYDVKM. The chain's CDR3 is CASSSGQGNTEAFF. The DNA of the CDR3 is TGTGCCAGCAGTTCCGGACAAGGGAACACTGAAGCTTTCTTT.

The gene calls are TRBV28 and TRBJ2-4; D is possibly TRBD1 (6 bases). V was cut by 5 bases and J by 0 bases, with 20 bases left in between. The germline V gene has CDR1 MDHEN and CDR2 SYDVKM. The CDR3 is made up of 18 amino acids. CDR3 loop: CASSKPGHLILAKNIQYF. The CDR3 nucleotides are TGTGCCAGCAGTAAGCCGGGACACTTGATACTAGCCAAAAACATTCAGTACTTC.

In DNA, the CDR3 is TGTGCCAGCAGTTTTTCGCAGGTTGGGGAGCAGTACTTC. This encodes CASSFSQVGEQYF. The V and J genes are TRBV12-3 or TRBV12-4 and TRBJ2-7, with D unresolved. V lost 3 bases and J lost 7, with 13 bases in between. The CDR3 is 13 residues long.

The chain links TRBV28 to TRBJ2-7; 12 nucleotides line up with TRBD2. V dropped 6 bases and J dropped 3; count of bases not matched to a gene: 15. Germline CDR1 and CDR2: MDHEN and SYDVKM. CDR3 length: 18 amino acids. CDR3: CASSSLRLAGESSYEQYF. DNA for the CDR3: TGTGCCAGCAGCTCTCTTAGACTAGCGGGAGAGTCGAGCTACGAGCAGTACTTC.

This clone was seen more than once but under ten times. J is TRBJ1-2 and V is TRBV2; D is unclear. From germline, CDR1 is SNHLY and CDR2 FYNNEI. V lost 1 base and J lost 14, with 14 bases in between. The CDR3 consists of 12 residues. Here the CDR3 DNA reads TGTGCCAGCAGTGAAGACCTGGGCCGCGAGACCTTC. This sequence encodes CASSEDLGRETF. The entire variable domain, with the rest obtained from reference TRBV2 and TRBJ1-2, is as follows: EPEVTQTPSHQVTQMGQEVILRCVPISNHLYFYWYRQILGQKVEFLVSFYNNEISEKSEIFDDQFSVERPDGSNFTLKIRSTKLEDSAMYFCASSEDLGRETFGSGTRLTVV.

This chain links TRBV10-2 with TRBJ2-1, with D possibly TRBD2 on 6 matching bases. The V end lost 2 bases, the J end lost 3 bases, and 8 bases lay between the germline ends. The CDR3 loop spans 14 amino acids. Germline CDR1 and CDR2: WSHSY and SAAADI. CDR3 in DNA: TGCGCCAGCAGTGAGGGGGACTTCTACAATGAGCAGTTCTTC. Translation: CASSEGDFYNEQFF.

The chain carries TRBV20-1 and TRBJ1-2; perhaps TRBD1 as D (5 bases). In germline, CDR1 is DFQATT, CDR2 SNEGSKA (reference sequence). Trimming took 3 bases from V and 8 from J, leaving 10 bases between them. The CDR3 length is 11 residues. The DNA for the CDR3 is TGCAGTGCTAGCGTAGGGGTCGGCTACACCTTC. This sequence encodes CSASVGVGYTF.

V usage is TRBV19 and J usage is TRBJ2-1; maybe TRBD2 (6 bases). Per the germline V gene, CDR1 is LNHDA and CDR2 is SQIVND (reference sequence). This CDR3 region has 15 residues. Trimming stripped 6 bases from V and 5 bases from J, with 17 bases between. CDR3: CASSGRGLADNEQFF. CDR3 sequence (DNA): TGTGCCAGTAGCGGACGGGGACTGGCTGACAATGAGCAGTTCTTC. Complete variable domain (other parts from reference TRBV19 and TRBJ2-1): DGGITQSPKYLFRKEGQNVTLSCEQNLNHDAMYWYRQDPGQGLRLIYYSQIVNDFQKGDIAEGYSVSREKKESFPLTVTSAQKNPTAFYLCASSGRGLADNEQFFGPGTRLTVL.

This clone came up once. The rearrangement joins TRBV28 to TRBJ2-2; 7 bases align to TRBD1. In germline, CDR1 is MDHEN, CDR2 SYDVKM. This CDR3 has 14 amino acids. V dropped 11 bases and J dropped 1; count of bases not matched to a gene: 7. The CDR3 reads CAGRRQGNTGELFF. CDR3 nucleotide sequence: TGTGCCGGGAGAAGACAGGGGAACACCGGGGAGCTGTTTTTT.

V gene TRBV5-1 combines with J gene TRBJ2-7; D uncertain. Germline lookup yields CDR1 SGHRS and CDR2 YFSETQ. Deletions cut 0 bases from V and 4 bases from J, with 8 bases between. The CDR3 has 13 residues. The CDR3 loop is CASSLGLGYEQYF. CDR3 nucleotides: TGCGCCAGCAGCTTGGGACTGGGTTACGAGCAGTACTTC.

The rearrangement joins TRBV10-3 to TRBJ2-2; 9 nucleotides agree with TRBD2. The trim removed 8 bases at V and 0 bases at J, leaving 7 bases unmatched. This CDR3 region has 16 residues. Germline V CDR1 and CDR2: ENHRY, SYGVKD. Written as DNA, the CDR3 is TGTGCCATCGGCAGACTAGCGGCTACGAACACCGGGGAGCTGTTTTTT. Translated, it gives CAIGRLAATNTGELFF.

The rearrangement uses TRBV5-1 and TRBJ2-3; TRBD1 agrees at 8 bases. V lost 0 bases and J lost 2; bases outside the gene matches: 8. Looked up from germline, CDR1 is SGHRS and CDR2 is YFSETQ. This CDR3 contains 17 residues. CDR3 amino acids: CASSLGQTGGITDTQYF. The CDR3, as DNA: TGCGCCAGCAGCTTGGGGCAAACAGGGGGAATCACAGATACGCAGTATTTT.

V is TRBV28 and J is TRBJ2-7, with a weak D call TRBD2 (6 bases). Deletions cut 6 bases from V and 2 bases from J, with 17 bases between. This CDR3 has 15 residues. Per germline, CDR1 MDHEN and CDR2 SYDVKM. For the CDR3, the DNA is TGTGCCAGCAGAACTGCGACTAGTTACCCCTACGAGCAGTACTTC. This sequence encodes CASRTATSYPYEQYF.

The chain links TRBV5-4 to TRBJ2-1; 8 bases agree with TRBD2. Germline V CDR1 and CDR2: SGHNT, YYREEE (reference sequence). The V and J ends lost 6 bases and 6 bases, in that order; junction bases with no gene match: 11. The CDR3 consists of 15 residues. CDR3 sequence (DNA): TGTGCCAGCACCCTAGGAACTAGCGGAAGCAATGAGCAGTTCTTC. It codes for CASTLGTSGSNEQFF. Supplemented by reference TRBV5-4 and TRBJ2-1, the full variable domain reads ETGVTQSPTHLIKTRGQQVTLRCSSQSGHNTVSWYQQALGQGPQFIFQYYREEENGRGNFPPRFSGLQFPNYSSELNVNALELDDSALYLCASTLGTSGSNEQFFGPGTRLTVL.

V gene TRBV27 combines with J gene TRBJ1-2, with TRBD1 identical over 9 bases. The germline CDR1 and CDR2 sequences are MNHEY and SMNVEV (reference sequence). The CDR3 is 19 amino acids. Trimming at V came to 5 bases and at J to 4 bases, leaving 20 bases not matched to a gene. In DNA, the CDR3 is TGTGCCAGCAGTCCTATCCGAGGGACAGGGCCGAGATCCGGCTATGGCTACACCTTC. This codes for CASSPIRGTGPRSGYGYTF.

The V and J genes are TRBV28 and TRBJ2-7, with D tentatively TRBD1 (6 bases). The CDR3 loop spans 13 amino acids. Trimming removed 4 bases at V and 3 bases at J, with 10 bases between. Germline values: CDR1 MDHEN, CDR2 SYDVKM. Here the CDR3 reads CASSSYRVYEQYF. CDR3 sequence (DNA): TGTGCCAGCAGTTCGTACAGGGTCTACGAGCAGTACTTC. Full variable domain (rest looked up from reference TRBV28 and TRBJ2-7): DVKVTQSSRYLVKRTGEKVFLECVQDMDHENMFWYRQDPGLGLRLIYFSYDVKMKEKGDIPEGYSVSREKKERFSLILESASTNQTSMYLCASSSYRVYEQYFGPGTRLTVT.

Worth noting for this clone: At one boundary the junction diverges from the germline segment, which might be a read error. The genes are TRBV6-5 and TRBJ1-2; perhaps TRBD1 as D (6 bases). There are 13 residues in the CDR3. Germline CDR1 is MNHEY and CDR2 is SVGAGI. CDR3 protein: CAGSQGPNYGYTF. The CDR3 DNA reads as TGTGCCGGCAGCCAGGGGCCAAACTATGGCTACACCTTC.

The rearrangement uses TRBV28 and TRBJ2-1; tentatively, D is TRBD2 (5 bases). Trimming shortened V by 10 bases and J by 5 bases, and 15 bases separated the two germline ends. CDR3 length equals 13 residues. In germline, CDR1 is MDHEN, CDR2 SYDVKM. This CDR3 reads CATGVLTNNEQFF. Written as DNA, the CDR3 is TGTGCCACCGGGGTACTAACCAACAATGAGCAGTTCTTC.

The chain is built from TRBV19 and TRBJ1-3; D is uncertain. The CDR3 is 16 amino acids. Per germline, CDR1 LNHDA and CDR2 SQIVND (reference sequence). V was clipped by 4 bases and J by 2 bases, with 15 bases between them. The CDR3 coding sequence is TGTGCCAGTAGTACCGCGAGGTCTAGTACTGGAAACACCATATATTTT. Translated: CASSTARSSTGNTIYF.

The V and J genes are TRBV6-5 and TRBJ1-2; D might be TRBD1 (6 bases). V lost 6 bases, J lost 8 bases, and 10 bases lay in between. The CDR3 has 11 residues. CDR1 and CDR2 from the germline V gene are MNHEY and SVGAGI. CDR3 in DNA: TGTGCCAGCAGACAGCAGGGGGGCTACACCTTC. Its protein product is CASRQQGGYTF.

This chain links TRBV24-1 with TRBJ2-3, with D unclear. From germline, CDR1 is KGHDR and CDR2 SFDVKD. Trimming pared 4 bases from V and 1 base from J, leaving 8 bases between. The CDR3 covers 14 residues. CDR3 amino acids: CATSETGGTDTQYF. DNA of the CDR3: TGTGCCACCAGTGAGACCGGAGGCACAGATACGCAGTATTTT.